This TCR beta chain was sequenced in a study of T cell clones after liver transplantation. The wider study: TCRbeta sequencing after a pre-transplant mixed lymphocyte reaction identified graft-donor-reactive clones, later tracked in post-transplant blood.

This clone is medium-sized within its sample. This CDR3 contains 14 residues. Germline trimming cut 1 base from V and 7 bases from J; bases unmatched to any gene: 1. CDR1 MDHEN and CDR2 SYDVKM come from the germline V gene. The repertoire was sequenced with immunoSEQ multiplex PCR; TCRdb's copy has only in-frame clones and lacks some. Altogether 20,000 to 25,000 clones are present, 78% being singletons, with the ten largest covering about 33%. The chain recombines TRBV28 with TRBJ2-1; 10 nucleotides agree with TRBD1. The sample consisted of CD8+ T cells from blood, taken around 52 months after liver transplant. The sequence was obtained from a human patient who received a liver transplant. Among the T cells, some may be from the graft donor. The CDR3 sequence is CASSLLGQGNEQFF. CDR3 nucleotides: TGTGCCAGCAGTTTATTGGGACAGGGGAATGAGCAGTTCTTC.